This TCR beta chain was obtained from a study of cytomegalovirus exposure and HLA in healthy donors. The study ran its PCR with 60 Vbeta and 13 Jbeta primers. Assay used: immunoSEQ multiplex PCR; TCRdb lists only in-frame clones, some missing. Of 70,000 to 90,000 clones listed, approximately 71% are singletons. The CDR3 covers 14 residues. From germline, CDR1 is SGHRS and CDR2 YFSETQ. V was shortened by 0 bases and J by 5 bases, with 12 bases between the two germline ends. Note on this clone: What it recognizes is unknown.

The study's findings and limits: Per published accounts, TCR beta sequences correctly predicted the HLA-A and HLA-B alleles of most subjects. The study recorded 164 TCR beta chains that were cytomegalovirus-associated.

The V call is TRBV5-1, the J call TRBJ2-7, with D possibly matching TRBD1 (5 bases). The TCR originated in a middle-aged man in good health and CMV-seronegative. The source material was PBMCs. This CDR3 reads CASSLGQQLNEQYF. In DNA form, the CDR3 reads TGCGCCAGCAGCTTGGGACAGCAGCTCAACGAGCAGTACTTC.